These 26 T cell receptor beta chains were sequenced from one sample in a study of blood T cells in healthy people across ages. It was with a sample-barcoded 5' primer and a J-beta primer mix that a second PCR of about 7 to 12 cycles was run. Via MiXCR, TCRdb re-called the 5' RACE reads, giving one row per CDR3 protein. The table lists about 1.5 million distinct CDR3 sequences, roughly 43% of them singletons. The specimen sequenced was blood. All receptors come from a woman between 18 and 29 years old in good health.

The gene calls are TRBV29-1 and TRBJ2-1; 7 nucleotides line up with TRBD1. The DNA end is a closer match to TRBJ2-7, so the J assignment may be wrong. CDR3 size: 13 residues. The germline CDR1 and CDR2 sequences are SQVTM and ANQGSEA. CDR3 in amino acids: CSVTTGNYNEQYF. In nucleotides, the CDR3 is TGCAGCGTCACGACAGGGAACTACAATGAGCAGTACTTC.

This clonotype has a handful of counts. This chain's CDR3 is CACSGGNTDTQYF. CDR3 sequence (DNA): TGCGCCTGTAGCGGGGGGAACACAGATACGCAGTATTTT. V is TRBV5-1 and J is TRBJ2-3, with 10 positions matching TRBD2. The CDR3 sequence is 13 residues long. From germline, CDR1 is SGHRS and CDR2 YFSETQ. V dropped 10 bases and J dropped 2; count of bases not matched to a gene: 4.

On this clonotype: One end of the junction is discordant with germline, which a read error may explain. The genes are TRBV7-2 and TRBJ2-7, with D perhaps matching TRBD2 (5 bases). Germline V gives CDR1 SGHTA, CDR2 FQGNSA. The CDR3 sequence is 14 residues long. CDR3 amino acids: CANSLTSTGYEQYF. CDR3 bases: TGTGCCAACAGCCTAACTAGTACGGGATACGAGCAGTACTTC.

V usage is TRBV18 and J usage is TRBJ2-7; D gene uncertain. V lost 2 bases, J lost 3 bases, and 8 bases lay in between. CDR1 KGHSH and CDR2 LQKENI come from the germline V gene. The CDR3 contains 13 residues. CDR3 DNA: TGTGCCAGCTCACCAAATATTAACTACGAGCAGTACTTC. This translates into CASSPNINYEQYF.

This clonotype was seen a single time. The V and J genes are TRBV5-5 and TRBJ1-6; unclear D gene. The CDR3 sequence is 14 residues long. Per the germline V gene, CDR1 is SGHKS and CDR2 is YYEKEE (reference sequence). V lost 5 bases and J 10 bases, leaving 16 bases between the germline ends. The CDR3 nucleotides read TGTGCCAGCAGTCTGGCACCCCTGGGGTCACCCCTCCACTTT. Its protein product is CASSLAPLGSPLHF.

This sequence joins TRBV20-1 and TRBJ1-1; unclear D gene. The CDR3 totals 10 residues. The V gene's germline CDR1 is DFQATT and CDR2 SNEGSKA (reference sequence). The ends were cut back, 5 bases at V and 8 bases at J, with 9 bases in the middle. The CDR3 sequence: CSAGDVEAFF. CDR3 DNA: TGCAGTGCTGGTGACGTCGAAGCTTTCTTT.

The CDR3 DNA reads as TGTGCCAGCAGCGAGACCATCGGCTATGGCTACACCTTC. Its protein is CASSETIGYGYTF. The V call is TRBV2, the J call TRBJ1-2; D ambiguous. The CDR3 has 13 residues. Germline V gene lookup returns CDR1 SNHLY and CDR2 FYNNEI. The V and J ends lost 6 bases and 4 bases respectively, with 12 bases between them.

V usage is TRBV28 and J usage is TRBJ2-1; 7 bases align to TRBD1. CDR1 is MDHEN and CDR2 is SYDVKM in the germline V gene. V was clipped by 5 bases and J by 3 bases; unmatched bases: 10. The CDR3 runs to 16 residues. CDR3 protein: CASSTQTGSGYNEQFF. The CDR3 DNA is TGTGCCAGCAGTACCCAGACAGGGTCTGGCTACAATGAGCAGTTCTTC.

This sequence joins TRBV20-1 and TRBJ1-3; TRBD1 is a possible D gene (6 bases). Between the trimmed V and J ends, which lost 5 bases and 1 base, there was a span of 12 bases. The CDR3 has 14 residues. Germline lookup yields CDR1 DFQATT and CDR2 SNEGSKA (reference sequence). As DNA, the CDR3 is TGCAGTGCTGCGACAGGTTATTCTGGAAACACCATATATTTT. Translating gives CSAATGYSGNTIYF.

The gene calls are TRBV7-2 and TRBJ2-4, with D possibly being TRBD1 or TRBD2 (5 bases each). The germline V gene encodes CDR1 SGHTA and CDR2 FQGNSA. V dropped 4 bases and J dropped 5 bases, with 15 bases sitting between them. The CDR3 loop spans 15 amino acids. The CDR3 protein is CASSSSSGTQNIQYF. The CDR3 nucleotides read TGTGCCAGCAGCTCTTCCTCCGGGACGCAAAACATTCAGTACTTC.

The rearrangement uses TRBV2 and TRBJ2-1, with D possibly being TRBD2 (5 bases). CDR3 size: 13 residues. Trimming left V 2 bases short and J 7 bases short, with 9 bases between. The germline V gene has CDR1 SNHLY and CDR2 FYNNEI. The CDR3 DNA is TGTGCCAGCAGTGAACGGTGGGAGAATGAGCAGTTCTTC. Its protein is CASSERWENEQFF. Variable domain in full (rest from reference TRBV2 and TRBJ2-1): EPEVTQTPSHQVTQMGQEVILRCVPISNHLYFYWYRQILGQKVEFLVSFYNNEISEKSEIFDDQFSVERPDGSNFTLKIRSTKLEDSAMYFCASSERWENEQFFGPGTRLTVL.

This chain joins TRBV29-1 and TRBJ2-7, with 7 bases matching TRBD1. Germline CDR1 and CDR2: SQVTM and ANQGSEA. V dropped 4 bases and J dropped 0; count of bases not matched to a gene: 6. The length of the CDR3 is 14 residues. CDR3 region: CSVVDRQSSYEQYF. CDR3 sequence (DNA): TGCAGCGTTGTGGACAGGCAGAGCTCCTACGAGCAGTACTTC.

This clonotype was counted a few times. This chain links TRBV7-8 with TRBJ2-1; no clear D gene. Trimming took off 5 bases at V and 10 bases at J, with 12 bases between the two ends. CDR1 is SGHVS and CDR2 is FQNEAQ in the germline V gene. CDR3 length: 12 residues. The CDR3 sequence: CASSPTRSEQFF. DNA for the CDR3: TGTGCCAGCAGCCCGACTCGGTCCGAGCAGTTCTTC.

The chain combines TRBV27 with TRBJ2-1, with 8 bases fitting TRBD1. Unmatched junction bases numbered 6, after V lost 5 bases and J lost 3 bases. The CDR3 is made up of 15 amino acids. CDR1 and CDR2 (germline): MNHEY, SMNVEV (reference sequence). DNA for the CDR3: TGTGCCAGCAGTCGGCTAGGACAGGGCTACAATGAGCAGTTCTTC. Encoded protein: CASSRLGQGYNEQFF.

This clonotype occurred a few times. The chain couples TRBV29-1 to TRBJ1-1; D ambiguous. The CDR3 is 14 residues long. CDR1 SQVTM and CDR2 ANQGSEA come from the germline V gene. Trimming cost V 4 bases and J 1 base, with 13 bases left between them. The CDR3 bases are TGCAGCGTTGTACCGAGACAATCGAACACTGAAGCTTTCTTT. This translates into CSVVPRQSNTEAFF. Combining the CDR3 with reference TRBV29-1 and TRBJ1-1 gives the whole variable domain SAVISQKPSRDICQRGTSLTIQCQVDSQVTMMFWYRQQPGQSLTLIATANQGSEATYESGFVIDKFPISRPNLTFSTLTVSNMSPEDSSIYLCSVVPRQSNTEAFFGQGTRLTVV.

The chain joins TRBV18 to TRBJ2-5; 7 bases align to TRBD2. CDR1 is KGHSH, CDR2 LQKENI, per germline. This CDR3 has 15 amino acids. V lost 3 bases and J lost 11; bases outside the gene matches: 15. CDR3 bases: TGTGCCAGCTCACCTGTTAGCGGGTACTACAATGAGCAGTACTTC. Residues: CASSPVSGYYNEQYF.

This chain uses TRBV3-1 with TRBJ2-7, with 9 bases aligning to TRBD1. V trimming: 5 bases; J trimming: 5 bases; junction bases outside the gene matches: 7. CDR1 and CDR2 (germline): LGHDT, YNNKEL (reference sequence). The CDR3 covers 14 residues. The DNA for the CDR3 is TGTGCCAGCAGCGATCGGGACAGGGACCACGAGCAGTACTTC. This sequence encodes CASSDRDRDHEQYF.

The V call is TRBV7-9, the J call TRBJ1-4; D not resolved. CDR1 SEHNR and CDR2 FQNEAQ come from the germline V gene (reference sequence). Trimming took off 5 bases at V and 0 bases at J, with 16 bases between the two ends. This CDR3 has 17 residues. CDR3 sequence (DNA): TGTGCCAGCAGCAGCGCCAGCGGGGTTGCAACTAATGAAAAACTGTTTTTT. Translated: CASSSASGVATNEKLFF.

This chain connects TRBV4-1 to TRBJ1-3, with 7 bases fitting TRBD1. This CDR3 comprises 18 residues. V was clipped by 1 base and J by 3 bases; unmatched bases: 12. CDR1 and CDR2 from the germline V gene are MGHRA and YSYEKL. The CDR3 region has the DNA TGCGCCAGCAGCCAAGTTGGACTCACAGGGGTTATTGGAAACACCATATATTTT. Protein: CASSQVGLTGVIGNTIYF.

This clonotype was counted a single time. This may stem from a read error, because a much larger clone lies one nucleotide away. The genes are TRBV13 and TRBJ1-5; D gene ambiguous. Trimming shortened V by 9 bases and J by 6 bases, and 15 bases separated the two germline ends. The germline gives CDR1 PRHDT, CDR2 FYEKMQ (reference sequence). The CDR3 sequence is 13 residues long. CDR3 bases: TGTGCCAGAAGTCGAGGGCTTGTTCAGCCCCAGCATTTT. Protein: CARSRGLVQPQHF.

This clonotype was picked up a small number of times. The V and J genes are TRBV29-1 and TRBJ2-1; D gene uncertain. Germline values: CDR1 SQVTM, CDR2 ANQGSEA. This CDR3 contains 15 residues. V gave up 4 bases and J gave up 7 bases, with 20 bases separating them. CDR3 DNA: TGCAGCGTTGCCAAGGACCCCACTCTAGGGAATGAGCAGTTCTTC. This encodes CSVAKDPTLGNEQFF.

This clonotype was observed many times. The chain links TRBV29-1 to TRBJ2-5, with D perhaps matching TRBD2 (5 bases). V lost 6 bases and J lost 0, with 8 bases in between. CDR1 and CDR2 from the germline V gene are SQVTM and ANQGSEA. CDR3 size: 12 residues. CDR3 region: CSVSGNQETQYF. The CDR3 DNA reads TGCAGCGTGTCGGGGAACCAAGAGACCCAGTACTTC.

This clonotype occurred a few times. The chain carries TRBV28 and TRBJ2-5; D not resolved. Judging by the DNA end, TRBJ2-7 fits better; the J call may be wrong. Per the germline V gene, CDR1 is MDHEN and CDR2 is SYDVKM. The CDR3 covers 12 residues. Here the CDR3 DNA reads TGTGCCAGCACCGACACCACTTACGAGCAGTACTTC. Translation: CASTDTTYEQYF.

This clonotype appeared a few times. The V and J genes are TRBV2 and TRBJ2-1, with 7 bases that match TRBD2. The CDR3 consists of 15 residues. J was trimmed by 1 base and V by 3 bases; bases with no gene match: 3. Germline values: CDR1 SNHLY, CDR2 FYNNEI. CDR3 in DNA: TGTGCCAGCAGTGAGGGAGGGTATTCCTACAATGAGCAGTTCTTC. Protein: CASSEGGYSYNEQFF.

Comments on this clonotype: A read error may produce the germline difference seen at one junction end. The chain combines TRBV7-6 with TRBJ2-5; D might be TRBD2 (5 bases). CDR1 and CDR2 from the germline V gene are SGHVS and FNYEAQ. This CDR3 comprises 14 residues. DNA for the CDR3: TGTGCCTGCAGCGGCCCCTCGCAGCAAGAGACCCAGTACTTC. Translated, it gives CACSGPSQQETQYF. Full variable domain (remainder filled in from reference TRBV7-6 and TRBJ2-5): GAGVSQSPRYKVTKRGQDVALRCDPISGHVSLYWYRQALGQGPEFLTYFNYEAQQDKSGLPNDRFSAERPEGSISTLTIQRTEQRDSAMYRCACSGPSQQETQYFGPGTRLLVL.

This clonotype was observed a few times. The genes are TRBV7-2 and TRBJ2-7; D assignment may be TRBD1 or TRBD2 (5 bases each). Germline V CDR1 and CDR2: SGHTA, FQGNSA. Between the trimmed V and J ends, which lost 5 bases and 10 bases, there was a span of 27 bases. This CDR3 contains 16 residues. The CDR3 sequence is CASSPLSGDARKNQYF. As DNA, the CDR3 is TGTGCCAGCAGCCCTCTGAGTGGGGACGCCAGGAAAAACCAGTACTTC.